Reported below is one T cell receptor beta chain. This sample is drawn from a study of blood T cell repertoires in COVID-19. Living in under 30 US areas, the participants were between roughly 18 and 95 years of age. Cohort placement rested on clinical history that participants reported themselves. Libraries were prepared by immunoSEQ multiplex PCR; TCRdb keeps only in-frame clonotypes and omits some of them. In the table there are 150,000 or so clones, 78% of which are singletons. This CDR3 comprises 14 residues. Trimming cost V 10 bases and J 2 bases; bases outside gene matches: 10. From germline, CDR1 is MNHEY and CDR2 SVGAGI.

This clonotype was sampled from a woman aged 50 to 60 who had recovered from COVID-19. V gene TRBV6-5 combines with J gene TRBJ2-7, with 8 bases aligning to TRBD2. Sequenced: PBMCs or T cells enriched from blood (not recorded which). CDR3 region: CATGDGGAAYEQYV. CDR3 DNA: TGTGCCACCGGGGACGGGGGGGCCGCCTACGAGCAGTACGTC.